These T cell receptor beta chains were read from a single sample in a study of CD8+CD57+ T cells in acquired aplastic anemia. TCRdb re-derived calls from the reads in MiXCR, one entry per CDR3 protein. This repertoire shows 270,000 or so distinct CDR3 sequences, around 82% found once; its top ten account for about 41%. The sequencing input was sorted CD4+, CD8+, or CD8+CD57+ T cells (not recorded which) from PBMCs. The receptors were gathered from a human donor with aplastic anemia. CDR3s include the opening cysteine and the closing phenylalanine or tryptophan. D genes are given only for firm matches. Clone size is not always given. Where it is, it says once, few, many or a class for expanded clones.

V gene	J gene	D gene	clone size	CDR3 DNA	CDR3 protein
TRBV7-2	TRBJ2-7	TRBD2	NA	TGTGCCAGCAGCACCCGGACTAGCGGAGAGAAATTC	CASSTRTSGEKF
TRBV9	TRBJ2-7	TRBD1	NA	TGTGCCAGCAGTGAAAACAGGGGGCCGACCGGGCACTACTTC	CASSENRGPTGHYF
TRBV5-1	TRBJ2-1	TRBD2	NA	TGCGCCAGCAGCTTGGCGGCGGGGGGGCCCCATGAGCAGTTCTTC	CASSLAAGGPHEQFF
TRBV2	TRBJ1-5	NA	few	TGTGCCAGCAGTCCGACAATTAGCAATCAGCCCCAGCATTTT	CASSPTISNQPQHF
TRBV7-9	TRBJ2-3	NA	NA	TGTGCCAGCAGCTTGGCGAGAGATCCGGATATACAGTATTTT	CASSLARDPDIQYF
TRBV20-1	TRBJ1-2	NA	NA	TGCAGTGCTAGGCCATCGACAGTTAACTACTACACCTTC	CSARPSTVNYYTF
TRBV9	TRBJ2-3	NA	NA	TGTGCCAGCAGCCTGGGACCTACACACTATGCGTACAATTTT	CASSLGPTHYAYNF
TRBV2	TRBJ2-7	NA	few	TGTGCCAGCGGGGACGGGGGCACGGGCGAGCAGTACTTC	CASGDGGTGEQYF
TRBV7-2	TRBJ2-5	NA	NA	TGTGCCAGCAGCTTGGGCCCAACAACTGGACAAGAGACCCAGTACTTC	CASSLGPTTGQETQYF
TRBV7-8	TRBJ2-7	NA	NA	TGTGCCAGCAGCTCCTCAGGAGGCGCCTCTTACCAGCAGTACTTC	CASSSSGGASYQQYF
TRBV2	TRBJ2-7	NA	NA	TGTGCCAGCTTGCAGGCGGGGACCTTGTACGAGCAGTACTTC	CASLQAGTLYEQYF
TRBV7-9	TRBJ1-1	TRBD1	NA	TGCGCCAGCAGCTTAGATCTGACAGGGAACACTGCAGATGCTTTCTTT	CASSLDLTGNTADAFF
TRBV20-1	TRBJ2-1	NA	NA	TGCAGTGCTATCAGACGTCATGAGCAGTTCTTC	CSAIRRHEQFF
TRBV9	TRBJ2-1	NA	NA	TGTGCCAGCAGCGAAGCGTCAGATACGCAGTATTTTCAGTTCTTC	CASSEASDTQYFQFF
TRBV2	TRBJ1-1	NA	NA	TGTGCCAGCAGGGCGGGGGGGACTGAAGCTTTCTTT	CASRAGGTEAFF
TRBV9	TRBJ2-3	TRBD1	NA	TGTGCCAGCAGCGAAGGGGGCACGAGAAATCAGTCTTTT	CASSEGGTRNQSF
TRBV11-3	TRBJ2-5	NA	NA	TGTGCCACCGGCAGAGATATCACGGAAGAGACCCAGTACTTC	CATGRDITEETQYF
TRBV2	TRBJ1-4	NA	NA	TGTGCCAGCATCGACAGGCTAAATGACAAACTGTTTTTT	CASIDRLNDKLFF
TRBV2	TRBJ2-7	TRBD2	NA	TGTGCCAGCAGTTTCCTAGCGGATAACTCCAATGAGCAGTACTTC	CASSFLADNSNEQYF
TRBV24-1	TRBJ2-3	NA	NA	TGTGCCACCCGTAACGGGAGATCTAGCACAGATACGCAGTATTTT	CATRNGRSSTDTQYF
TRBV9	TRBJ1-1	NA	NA	TGTGCCAGCAGCGTGCCCGTAGATGCGCAGTCTGAAGCTTTCTTT	CASSVPVDAQSEAFF
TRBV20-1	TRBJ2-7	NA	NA	TGCAGCGTGGACAGCGGCTACGAGCAGTACTTC	CSVDSGYEQYF
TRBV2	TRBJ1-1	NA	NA	TGTGCCAGCGGCGACGCCGCCACAGATACGGCTTTCTTT	CASGDAATDTAFF
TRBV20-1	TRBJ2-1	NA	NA	TGCAGTGCACGGACTCCGAATGAGCAGTTCTTC	CSARTPNEQFF
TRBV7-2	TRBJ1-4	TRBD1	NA	TGTGCCAGCAGCTGGACAGGGGCCGCCGACAATGAAAAAATCTTTTTT	CASSWTGAADNEKIFF
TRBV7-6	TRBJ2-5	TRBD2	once	TGTGCCAGCACCCTAGGGAGGGACCACGCTGCGGCGAACTTC	CASTLGRDHAAANF
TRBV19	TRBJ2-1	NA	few	TGTGCCAGTAGTTTCCTGAGCTCCTACAATGAGCAGTTCTTC	CASSFLSSYNEQFF
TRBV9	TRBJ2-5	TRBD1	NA	TGTGCCAGCAGCAGAGGGGGCAGTTCAGATACGCAGTACTTC	CASSRGGSSDTQYF
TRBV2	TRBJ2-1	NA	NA	TGTGCCAGCAGTGGGGTGGGGGGAGAGAGCACTGAAGCGTACTTCTTC	CASSGVGGESTEAYFF
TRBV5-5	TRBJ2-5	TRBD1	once	TGTGCCGGCAGCGTGGACAGGGAGACCCAGTACTTC	CAGSVDRETQYF
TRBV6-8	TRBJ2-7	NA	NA	TGTGCCAGCAAGTTCGCAGGGGAGCAATACAAGCAGTACTTC	CASKFAGEQYKQYF